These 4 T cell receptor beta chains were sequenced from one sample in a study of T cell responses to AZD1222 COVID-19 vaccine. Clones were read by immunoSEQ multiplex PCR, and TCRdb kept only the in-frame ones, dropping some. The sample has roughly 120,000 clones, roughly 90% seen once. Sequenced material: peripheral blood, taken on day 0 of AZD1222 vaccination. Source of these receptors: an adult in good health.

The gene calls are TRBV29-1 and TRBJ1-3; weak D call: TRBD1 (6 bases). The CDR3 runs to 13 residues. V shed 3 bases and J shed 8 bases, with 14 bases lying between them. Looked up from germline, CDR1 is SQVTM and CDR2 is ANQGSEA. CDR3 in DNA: TGCAGCGTTGAGCACAGGGTCCCACACACCATATATTTT. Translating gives CSVEHRVPHTIYF.

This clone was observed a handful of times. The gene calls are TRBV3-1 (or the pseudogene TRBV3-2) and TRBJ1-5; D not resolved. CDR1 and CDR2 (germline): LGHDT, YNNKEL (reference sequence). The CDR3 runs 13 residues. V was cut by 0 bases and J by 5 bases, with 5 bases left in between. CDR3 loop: CASSQDTDQPQHF. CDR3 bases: TGTGCCAGCAGCCAAGACACTGATCAGCCCCAGCATTTT.

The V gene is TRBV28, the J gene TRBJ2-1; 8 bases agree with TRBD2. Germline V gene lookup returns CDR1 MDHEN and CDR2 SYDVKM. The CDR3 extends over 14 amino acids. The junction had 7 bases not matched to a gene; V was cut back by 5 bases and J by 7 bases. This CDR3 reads CASSPSGGRNEQFF. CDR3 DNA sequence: TGTGCCAGCAGTCCCTCCGGCGGGAGGAATGAGCAGTTCTTC.

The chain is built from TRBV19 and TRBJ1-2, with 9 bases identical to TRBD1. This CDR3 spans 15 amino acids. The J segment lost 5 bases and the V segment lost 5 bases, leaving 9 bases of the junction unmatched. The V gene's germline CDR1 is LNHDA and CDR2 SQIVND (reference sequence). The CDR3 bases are TGTGCCAGTAGTGCGACAGGGGGGGGTTATTATGGCTACACCTTC. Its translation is CASSATGGGYYGYTF.